Sequencing of this TCR beta chain was carried out in a study of blood T cells in healthy people across ages. On this clonotype itself: Its antigen is not identified.

V lost 6 bases and J lost 7, with 18 bases in between. This CDR3 spans 14 amino acids. Per the germline V gene, CDR1 is MNHNY and CDR2 is SVGAGI (reference sequence). Overall study results and limits: Changes in expanded clonotypes were possibly confounded, as the CMV status of donors was unknown. Diversity estimates drawn from one million T cells were deemed underestimates.

Using a J-beta primer mix together with a sample-barcoded 5' primer, a second PCR was run for about 6 to 11 cycles. MiXCR, run by TCRdb on the 5' RACE reads, gives a single entry per CDR3 protein. The sample includes some 1.4 million distinct CDR3 sequences, 40% to 50% seen only once; the top ten take less than 8%. Source material: blood. V usage is TRBV6-6 and J usage is TRBJ1-2; tentatively, D is TRBD1 (5 bases). This TCR derives from a woman between 18 and 30 years old in good health. The CDR3 sequence is CASSLGHLDPGYTF. In nucleotides, the CDR3 is TGTGCCAGCAGCCTTGGACACTTAGATCCTGGCTACACCTTC.